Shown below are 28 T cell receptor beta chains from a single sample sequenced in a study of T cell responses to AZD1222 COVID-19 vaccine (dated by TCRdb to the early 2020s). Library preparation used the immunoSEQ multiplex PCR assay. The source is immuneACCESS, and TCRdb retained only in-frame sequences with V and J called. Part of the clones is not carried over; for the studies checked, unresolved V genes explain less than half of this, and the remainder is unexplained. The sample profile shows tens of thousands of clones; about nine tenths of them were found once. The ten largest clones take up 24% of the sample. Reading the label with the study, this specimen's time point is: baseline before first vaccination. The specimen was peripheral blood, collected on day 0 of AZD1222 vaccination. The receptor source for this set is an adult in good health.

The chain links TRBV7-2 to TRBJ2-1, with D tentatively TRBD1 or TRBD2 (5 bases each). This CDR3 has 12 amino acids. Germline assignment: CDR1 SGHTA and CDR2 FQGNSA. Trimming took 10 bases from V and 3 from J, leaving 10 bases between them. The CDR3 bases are TGTGCCACCCCGGGGCGCTACAATGAGCAGTTCTTC. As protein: CATPGRYNEQFF.

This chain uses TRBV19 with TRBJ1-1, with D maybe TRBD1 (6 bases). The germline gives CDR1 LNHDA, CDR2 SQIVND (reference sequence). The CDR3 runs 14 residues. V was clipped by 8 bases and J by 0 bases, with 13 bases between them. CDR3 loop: CASLMGGLNTEAFF. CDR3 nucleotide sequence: TGTGCCAGTTTAATGGGGGGCTTGAACACTGAAGCTTTCTTT.

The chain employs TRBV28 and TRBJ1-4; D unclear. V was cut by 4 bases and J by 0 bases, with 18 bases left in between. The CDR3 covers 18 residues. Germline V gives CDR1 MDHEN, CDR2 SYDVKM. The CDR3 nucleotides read TGTGCCAGCAGTTCCGGAGCAGCCCAAGATTCAACTAATGAAAAACTGTTTTTT. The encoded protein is CASSSGAAQDSTNEKLFF.

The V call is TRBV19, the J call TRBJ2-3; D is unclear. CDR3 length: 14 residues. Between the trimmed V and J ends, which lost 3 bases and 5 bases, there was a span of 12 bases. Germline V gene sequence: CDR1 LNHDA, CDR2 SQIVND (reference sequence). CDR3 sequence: CASSMPGLEDTQYF. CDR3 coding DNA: TGTGCCAGTAGTATGCCCGGGTTGGAAGATACGCAGTATTTT. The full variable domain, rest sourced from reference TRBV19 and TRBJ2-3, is DGGITQSPKYLFRKEGQNVTLSCEQNLNHDAMYWYRQDPGQGLRLIYYSQIVNDFQKGDIAEGYSVSREKKESFPLTVTSAQKNPTAFYLCASSMPGLEDTQYFGPGTRLTVL.

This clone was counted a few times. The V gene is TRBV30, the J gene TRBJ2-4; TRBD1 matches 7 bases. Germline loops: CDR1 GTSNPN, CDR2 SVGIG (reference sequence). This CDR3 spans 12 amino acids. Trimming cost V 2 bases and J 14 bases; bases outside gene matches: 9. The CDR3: CAWSPNRGPKYF. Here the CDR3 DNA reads TGTGCCTGGAGTCCTAACAGGGGCCCGAAGTACTTC.

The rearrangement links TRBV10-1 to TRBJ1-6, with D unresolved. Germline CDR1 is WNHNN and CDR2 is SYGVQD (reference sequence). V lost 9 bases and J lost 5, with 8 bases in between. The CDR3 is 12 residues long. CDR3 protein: CARVGNNSPLHF. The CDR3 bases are TGCGCCAGGGTAGGGAATAATTCACCCCTCCACTTT.

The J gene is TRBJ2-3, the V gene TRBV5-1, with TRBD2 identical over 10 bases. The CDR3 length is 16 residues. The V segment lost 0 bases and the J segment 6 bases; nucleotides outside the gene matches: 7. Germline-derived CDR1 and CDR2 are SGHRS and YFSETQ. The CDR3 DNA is TGCGCCAGCAGCTTGGGTCTAGCGGGAGTCGGGGATACGCAGTATTTT. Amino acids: CASSLGLAGVGDTQYF.

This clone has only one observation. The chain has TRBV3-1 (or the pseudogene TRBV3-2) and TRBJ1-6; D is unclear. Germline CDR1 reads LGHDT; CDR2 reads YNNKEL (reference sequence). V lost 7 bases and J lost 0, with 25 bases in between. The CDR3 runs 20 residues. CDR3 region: CASTSRGTHPVSSYNSPLHF. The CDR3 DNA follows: TGTGCCAGCACCAGTCGGGGAACCCATCCCGTCAGCTCCTATAATTCACCCCTCCACTTT.

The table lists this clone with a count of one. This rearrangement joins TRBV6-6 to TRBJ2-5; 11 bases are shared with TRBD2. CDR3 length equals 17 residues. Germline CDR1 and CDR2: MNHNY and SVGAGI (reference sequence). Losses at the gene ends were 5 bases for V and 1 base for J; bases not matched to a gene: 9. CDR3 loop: CASSHRTGTSGQETQYF. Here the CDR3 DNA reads TGTGCCAGCAGTCACCGCACCGGGACTAGCGGCCAAGAGACCCAGTACTTC.

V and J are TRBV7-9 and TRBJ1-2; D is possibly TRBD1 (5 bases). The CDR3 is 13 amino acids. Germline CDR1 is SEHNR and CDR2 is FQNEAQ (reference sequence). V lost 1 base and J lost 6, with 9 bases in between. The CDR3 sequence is CASSLVSRDGYTF. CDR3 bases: TGTGCCAGCAGCTTAGTTTCCAGGGATGGCTACACCTTC.

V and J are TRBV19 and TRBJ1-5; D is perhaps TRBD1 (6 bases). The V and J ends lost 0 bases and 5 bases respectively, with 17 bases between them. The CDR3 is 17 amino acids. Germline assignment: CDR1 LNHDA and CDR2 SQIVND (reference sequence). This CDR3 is CASSIESGAQPHQPQHF. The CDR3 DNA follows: TGTGCCAGTAGTATAGAGTCGGGGGCCCAACCCCATCAGCCCCAGCATTTT.

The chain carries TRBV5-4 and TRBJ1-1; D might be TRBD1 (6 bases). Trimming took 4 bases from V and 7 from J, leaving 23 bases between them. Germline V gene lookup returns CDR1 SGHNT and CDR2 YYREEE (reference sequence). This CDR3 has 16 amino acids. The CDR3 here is CASSGVRQAGFGEAFF. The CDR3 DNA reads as TGTGCCAGCAGCGGGGTGAGACAGGCGGGATTTGGTGAAGCTTTCTTT.

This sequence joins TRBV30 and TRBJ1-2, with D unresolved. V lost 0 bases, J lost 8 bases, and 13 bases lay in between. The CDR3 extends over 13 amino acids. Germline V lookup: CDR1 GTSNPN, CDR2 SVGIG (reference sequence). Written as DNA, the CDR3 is TGTGCCTGGAGTGTAATGGGGATGGGAGGCTACACCTTC. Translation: CAWSVMGMGGYTF.

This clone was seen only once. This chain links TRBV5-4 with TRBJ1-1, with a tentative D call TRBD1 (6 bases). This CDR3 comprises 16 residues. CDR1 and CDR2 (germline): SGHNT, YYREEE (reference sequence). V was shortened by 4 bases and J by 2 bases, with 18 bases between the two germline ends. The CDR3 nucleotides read TGTGCCAGCAGCGGAGGGGGGGCCATCGTCAACACTGAAGCTTTCTTT. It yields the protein CASSGGGAIVNTEAFF.

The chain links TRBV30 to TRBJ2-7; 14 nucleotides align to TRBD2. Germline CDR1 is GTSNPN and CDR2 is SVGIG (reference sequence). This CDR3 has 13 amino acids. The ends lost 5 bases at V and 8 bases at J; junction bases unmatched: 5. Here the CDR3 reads CAWGTSGSIQQYF. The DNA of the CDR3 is TGTGCCTGGGGGACTAGCGGGAGCATACAGCAGTACTTC.

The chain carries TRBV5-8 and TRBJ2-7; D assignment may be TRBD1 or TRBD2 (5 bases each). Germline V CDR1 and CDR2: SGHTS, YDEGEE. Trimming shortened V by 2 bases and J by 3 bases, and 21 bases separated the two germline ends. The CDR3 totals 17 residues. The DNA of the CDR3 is TGTGCCAGCAGCTTTGGAAGGGGATCGGCGGGCCACTACGAGCAGTACTTC. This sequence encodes CASSFGRGSAGHYEQYF.

The CDR3 loop is CSARDETYTF. The CDR3 nucleotides read TGCAGTGCTAGAGATGAGACCTACACCTTC. V is TRBV20-1 and J is TRBJ1-2, with unresolved D. V was cut by 0 bases and J by 10 bases, with 6 bases left in between. This CDR3 contains 10 residues. Per the germline V gene, CDR1 is DFQATT and CDR2 is SNEGSKA (reference sequence).

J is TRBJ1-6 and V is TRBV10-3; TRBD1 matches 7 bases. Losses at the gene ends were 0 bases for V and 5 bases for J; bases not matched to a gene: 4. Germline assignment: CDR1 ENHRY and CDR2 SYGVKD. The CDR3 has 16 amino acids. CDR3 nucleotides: TGTGCCATCAGTGAGTCCAGGGGGGGCAATAATTCACCCCTCCACTTT. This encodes CAISESRGGNNSPLHF.

CDR3 nucleotides: TGTGCCAGCAGCGAACGGGACAGGGGGCTTGCTAATGAAAAACTGTTTTTT. Translated, it gives CASSERDRGLANEKLFF. The chain employs TRBV9 and TRBJ1-4; 12 nucleotides line up with TRBD1. The CDR3 spans 17 residues. From germline, CDR1 is SGDLS and CDR2 YYNGEE. The ends lost 3 bases at V and 3 bases at J; junction bases unmatched: 6.

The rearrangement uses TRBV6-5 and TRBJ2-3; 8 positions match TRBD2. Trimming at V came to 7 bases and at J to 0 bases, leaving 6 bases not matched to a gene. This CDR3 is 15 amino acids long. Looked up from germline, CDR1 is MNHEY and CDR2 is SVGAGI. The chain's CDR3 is CASTGREESTDTQYF. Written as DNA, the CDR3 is TGTGCCAGCACGGGGCGGGAGGAGAGCACAGATACGCAGTATTTT.

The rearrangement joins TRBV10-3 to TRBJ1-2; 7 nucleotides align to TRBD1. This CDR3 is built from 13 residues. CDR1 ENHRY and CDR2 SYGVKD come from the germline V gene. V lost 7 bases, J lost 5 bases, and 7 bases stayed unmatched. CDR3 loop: CAITVEGAYGYTF. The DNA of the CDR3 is TGTGCCATCACCGTCGAGGGGGCGTATGGCTACACCTTC.

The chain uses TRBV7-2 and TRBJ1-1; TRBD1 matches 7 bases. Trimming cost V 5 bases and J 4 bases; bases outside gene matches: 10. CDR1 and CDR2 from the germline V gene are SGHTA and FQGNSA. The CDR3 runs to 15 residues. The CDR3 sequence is CASSPTGQVGTEAFF. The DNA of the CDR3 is TGTGCCAGCAGCCCCACCGGACAGGTTGGCACTGAAGCTTTCTTT.

CDR3 coding DNA: TGTGCCAGCGGCCACAGGGACACCTACGAGCAGTACTTC. This sequence encodes CASGHRDTYEQYF. The chain is built from TRBV12-3 or TRBV12-4 and TRBJ2-7, with D maybe TRBD1 (6 bases). CDR3 length equals 13 residues. Trimming removed 8 bases from V and 2 bases from J, with 13 bases in between.

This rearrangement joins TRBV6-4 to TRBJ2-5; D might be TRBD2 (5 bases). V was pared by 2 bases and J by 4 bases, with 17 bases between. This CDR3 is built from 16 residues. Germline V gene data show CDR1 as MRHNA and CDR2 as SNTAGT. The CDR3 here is CASSDVYGEGGETQYF. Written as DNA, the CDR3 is TGTGCCAGCAGTGACGTATACGGAGAAGGAGGAGAGACCCAGTACTTC.

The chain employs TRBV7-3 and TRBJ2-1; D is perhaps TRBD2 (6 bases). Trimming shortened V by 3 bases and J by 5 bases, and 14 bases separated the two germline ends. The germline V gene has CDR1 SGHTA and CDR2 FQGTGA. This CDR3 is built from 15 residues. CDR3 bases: TGTGCCAGCAGCTTGGGGGAGGCCCCGCACAATGAGCAGTTCTTC. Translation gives CASSLGEAPHNEQFF.

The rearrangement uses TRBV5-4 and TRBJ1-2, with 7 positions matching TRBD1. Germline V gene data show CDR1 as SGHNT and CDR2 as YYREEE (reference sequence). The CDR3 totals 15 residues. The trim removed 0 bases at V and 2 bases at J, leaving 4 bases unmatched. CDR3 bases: TGTGCCAGCAGCTTGGGCGGCAGGGGGAACTATGGCTACACCTTC. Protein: CASSLGGRGNYGYTF.

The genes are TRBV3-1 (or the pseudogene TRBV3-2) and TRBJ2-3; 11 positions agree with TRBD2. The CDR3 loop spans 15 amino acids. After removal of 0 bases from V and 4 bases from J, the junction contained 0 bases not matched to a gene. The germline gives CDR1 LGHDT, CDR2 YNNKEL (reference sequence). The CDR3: CASSQEGLAADTQYF. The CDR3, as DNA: TGTGCCAGCAGCCAAGAGGGACTAGCGGCAGATACGCAGTATTTT.

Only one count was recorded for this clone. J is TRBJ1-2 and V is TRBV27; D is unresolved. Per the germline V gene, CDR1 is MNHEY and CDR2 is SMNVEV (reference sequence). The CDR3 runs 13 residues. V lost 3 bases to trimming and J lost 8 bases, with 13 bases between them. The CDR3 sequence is CASSLNFGGGYTF. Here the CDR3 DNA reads TGTGCCAGCAGTTTGAATTTCGGCGGGGGCTACACCTTC.